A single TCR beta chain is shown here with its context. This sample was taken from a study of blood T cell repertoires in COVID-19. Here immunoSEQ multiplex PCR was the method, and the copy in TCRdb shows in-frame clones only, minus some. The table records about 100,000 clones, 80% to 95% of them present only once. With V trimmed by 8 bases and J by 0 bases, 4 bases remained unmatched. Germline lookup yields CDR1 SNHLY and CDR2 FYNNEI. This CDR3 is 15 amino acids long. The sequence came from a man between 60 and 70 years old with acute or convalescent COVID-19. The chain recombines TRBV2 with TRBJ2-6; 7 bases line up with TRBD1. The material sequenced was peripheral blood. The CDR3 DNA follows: TGTGCCAGCGGGACAGCATTCTCTGGGGCCAACGTCCTGACTTTC. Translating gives CASGTAFSGANVLTF.